Listed below are T cell receptor beta chains from one sample, sequenced in a study of early T cells in non-severe SARS-CoV-2 infection. TCRdb processed the 5' RACE reads anew with MiXCR; each CDR3 protein has one entry. Of fewer than 30,000 distinct CDR3 sequences listed, about 4.5% were seen once; the top ten hold 15% to 19%. The sample comprised whole blood. These receptors came from an adult who was a healthcare worker with PCR-confirmed SARS-CoV-2 infection or an uninfected control (not recorded which). CDR3s include the opening cysteine and the closing phenylalanine or tryptophan. Each record gives: D gene, V gene, clone size, J gene, CDR3 DNA, CDR3 protein. A D gene is named only where the DNA matches it firmly. A row's size may be missing; if present it is once, few, many or a size class.

.,TRBV28,many,TRBJ1-1,TGTGCCAGCAGTCCCGGGCGGAGGACTGAAGCTTTCTTT,CASSPGRRTEAFF
.,TRBV7-9,many,TRBJ1-3,TGTGCCAGCAGCTTCCCCCAGCTATTCTCTGGAAACACCATATATTTT,CASSFPQLFSGNTIYF
.,TRBV28,many,TRBJ2-3,TGTGCCAGCAGTGCCCCCCGGGTCGGCACCGGTCAAGATACGCAGTATTTT,CASSAPRVGTGQDTQYF
.,TRBV20-1,.,TRBJ2-4,TGCAGTGCCCCAGCGGCAGGTCTAGCCAAAAACATTCAGTACTTC,CSAPAAGLAKNIQYF
.,TRBV5-1,many,TRBJ2-1,TGCGCCAGCAGCTTGACGGGAGTGGGGGGCCTCCCGGTCTTC,CASSLTGVGGLPVF
TRBD1,TRBV5-1,many,TRBJ1-6,TGCGCCAGCAGCTCACCGGACAGGGACGACAATTCACCCCTCCACTTT,CASSSPDRDDNSPLHF
TRBD1,TRBV6-6,few,TRBJ2-1,TGTGCCAGCAGTTACACGGGACAGGGGCTACGGGAGCAGTTCTTC,CASSYTGQGLREQFF
.,TRBV25-1,many,TRBJ1-2,TGTGCCAGCAGTGAAGTTGGTGGCTACACCTTC,CASSEVGGYTF
.,TRBV30,once,TRBJ2-7,TGTGCCTGGAGTACAGTCTACGAGCAGTACTTC,CAWSTVYEQYF
.,TRBV2,many,TRBJ2-3,TGTGCCAGCAGCGCGGGTAGTTCGGATACGCAGTATTTT,CASSAGSSDTQYF
TRBD1,TRBV4-2,few,TRBJ2-4,TGTGCCAGCAGCCCCACGGACAGGGTCGGGGACATTCAGTACTTC,CASSPTDRVGDIQYF
.,TRBV29-1,many,TRBJ2-2,TGCAGCGTTGCCGTGGGAACCGGGGAGCTGTTTTTT,CSVAVGTGELFF
.,TRBV28,.,TRBJ2-1,TGTGCCAGCAGTTTATTCGGTACGATAAATGAGCAGTTCTTC,CASSLFGTINEQFF
.,TRBV6-6,few,TRBJ1-5,TGTGCCAGCAGCCCAGGACAGTTCAATCAGCCCCAGCATTTT,CASSPGQFNQPQHF
.,TRBV6-2/TRBV6-3,many,TRBJ1-6,TGTGCCAGCAGTAACCTCAGGGAGGCTAATTCACCCCTCCACTTT,CASSNLREANSPLHF
TRBD2,TRBV14,many,TRBJ2-1,TGTGCCAGCAGCCCACTAGCGGGAGTGGTTGAGCAGTTCTTC,CASSPLAGVVEQFF
TRBD1,TRBV28,many,TRBJ1-2,TGTGCCAGCAGTTCCTTAAAGTCCCGGGACAGGGGAAGTGGCTACACCTTC,CASSSLKSRDRGSGYTF
.,TRBV7-9,.,TRBJ1-6,TGTGCCAGCAGCTTAGCGCAGTCCACAAATTCACCCCTCCACTTT,CASSLAQSTNSPLHF
.,TRBV7-2,many,TRBJ1-5,TGTGCCAGCAGCGGACGGTTCAATCAGCCCCAGCATTTT,CASSGRFNQPQHF
.,TRBV4-1,.,TRBJ1-2,TGCGCCAGCACCCCCCGCCCCACGAACTATGGCTACACCTTC,CASTPRPTNYGYTF
.,TRBV7-9,many,TRBJ2-7,TGTGCCAGCAGCTTAGGAGGGGACGAGCAGTACTTC,CASSLGGDEQYF
TRBD2,TRBV29-1,many,TRBJ2-7,TGCAGCGTTGACGGGAGGGACGGCTACGAGCAGTACTTC,CSVDGRDGYEQYF
.,TRBV5-1,many,TRBJ1-1,TGCGCCAGCAGCTTGGAAGGGACACCCACTGAAGCTTTCTTT,CASSLEGTPTEAFF
.,TRBV2,few,TRBJ2-1,TGTGCCAGCAGTGAGACTAGAGGCTCCTACAATGAGCAGTTCTTC,CASSETRGSYNEQFF
TRBD1,TRBV6-5,once,TRBJ1-1,TGTGCCAGCAGTTACTCACAGCAGGGGGCAAGTGCTTTCTTT,CASSYSQQGASAFF
.,TRBV6-2/TRBV6-3,few,TRBJ2-1,TGTGCCAGCAGTTACTCTCTCTCGGGGGCGAACTACAATGAGCAGTTCTTC,CASSYSLSGANYNEQFF
.,TRBV3-1,many,TRBJ2-1,TGTGCCAGCAGCCTTGACGGCTACAATGAGCAGTTCTTC,CASSLDGYNEQFF
.,TRBV9,many,TRBJ2-1,TGTGCCAGCAGCGTAGGAATCCGGGACTCAGATAATGAGCAGTTCTTC,CASSVGIRDSDNEQFF
TRBD2,TRBV7-2,many,TRBJ2-7,TGTGCCAGCAGCTTAGGGCTAGCGGGGCCTTACGAGCAGTACTTC,CASSLGLAGPYEQYF
.,TRBV7-9,many,TRBJ2-5,TGTGCCAGCAGCTTAGTTCTAGGGGCATCCCAAGAGACCCAGTACTTC,CASSLVLGASQETQYF
TRBD1,TRBV7-6,many,TRBJ2-5,TGTGCCAGCAGCACCGGGACAGGCCAAGAGACCCAGTACTTC,CASSTGTGQETQYF
TRBD2,TRBV20-1,many,TRBJ2-7,TGCAGTGCTATTCCCGGGACTAGCAACTACGAGCAGTACTTC,CSAIPGTSNYEQYF